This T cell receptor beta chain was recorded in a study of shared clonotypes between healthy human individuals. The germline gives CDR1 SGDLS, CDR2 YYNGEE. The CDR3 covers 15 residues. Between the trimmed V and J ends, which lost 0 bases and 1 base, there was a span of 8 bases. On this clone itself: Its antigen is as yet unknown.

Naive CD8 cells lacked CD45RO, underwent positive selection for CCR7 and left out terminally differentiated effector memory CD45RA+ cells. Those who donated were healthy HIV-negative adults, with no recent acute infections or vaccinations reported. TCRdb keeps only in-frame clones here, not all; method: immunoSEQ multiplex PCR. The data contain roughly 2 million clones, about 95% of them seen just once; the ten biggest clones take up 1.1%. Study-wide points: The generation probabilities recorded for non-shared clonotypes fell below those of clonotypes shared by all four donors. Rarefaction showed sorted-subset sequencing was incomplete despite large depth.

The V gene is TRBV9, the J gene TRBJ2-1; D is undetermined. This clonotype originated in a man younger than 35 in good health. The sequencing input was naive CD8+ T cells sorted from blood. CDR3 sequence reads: CASSVVGESYNEQFF. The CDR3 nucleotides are TGTGCCAGCAGCGTAGTTGGCGAGTCCTACAATGAGCAGTTCTTC.